These 31 T cell receptor beta chains originate from one sample sequenced in a study of identifying expanded T cells in peripheral blood. TCRdb's copy holds only in-frame clones and misses some; the assay was immunoSEQ multiplex PCR. The sample includes about 91,000 clones, 88% of them seen just once. Sequences were obtained from blood. The receptors stem from a person between 18 and 75 years old in good health.

The chain uses TRBV29-1 and TRBJ2-1, with 9 bases that match TRBD2. V shed 8 bases and J 7 bases; nucleotides not matched to a gene: 9. Germline V gene data show CDR1 as SQVTM and CDR2 as ANQGSEA. The CDR3 covers 13 residues. The DNA for the CDR3 is TGCAGCACCGTGGGCGGGGGGGGAAATGAGCAGTTCTTC. Translated, it gives CSTVGGGGNEQFF.

The chain links TRBV19 to TRBJ1-6; 7 positions match TRBD1. Germline-derived CDR1 and CDR2 are LNHDA and SQIVND (reference sequence). The CDR3 contains 16 residues. J gave up 7 bases and V 5 bases, and 11 bases lay outside the gene matches. The CDR3 sequence: CASSPLGTVKNSPLHF. In DNA form, the CDR3 reads TGTGCCAGTAGTCCCTTGGGGACAGTGAAAAATTCACCCCTCCACTTT.

The J gene is TRBJ2-1, the V gene TRBV12-5; D not certain. CDR1 and CDR2 from the germline V gene are LGHNT and FRNRAP. V lost 0 bases to trimming and J lost 6 bases, with 0 bases between them. The CDR3 covers 11 residues. CDR3 region: CASGLVNEQFF. The CDR3 DNA reads as TGTGCTAGTGGTTTGGTCAATGAGCAGTTCTTC.

The chain couples TRBV5-1 to TRBJ1-1; 7 bases match TRBD1. Germline V lookup: CDR1 SGHRS, CDR2 YFSETQ. The ends lost 0 bases at V and 1 base at J; junction bases unmatched: 12. The length of the CDR3 is 18 residues. In nucleotides, the CDR3 is TGCGCCAGCAGCTTGGCCCTTAACAGGGGCCATAAGAACACTGAAGCTTTCTTT. The encoded protein is CASSLALNRGHKNTEAFF.

The V and J genes are TRBV5-1 and TRBJ2-7; 7 bases match TRBD2. There are 15 residues in the CDR3. Unmatched junction bases numbered 8, after V lost 2 bases and J lost 3 bases. Germline assignment: CDR1 SGHRS and CDR2 YFSETQ. DNA of the CDR3: TGCGCCAGCAGCTTCGGAAGGGGAGGGTTCTACGAGCAGTACTTC. This gives the protein CASSFGRGGFYEQYF.

The chain is built from TRBV18 and TRBJ2-7, with TRBD1 matching over 7 bases. CDR3 length equals 15 residues. Germline CDR1 KGHSH, CDR2 LQKENI. Losses at the gene ends were 5 bases for V and 6 bases for J; bases not matched to a gene: 13. CDR3: CASSSKTGTSVEQYF. The CDR3 DNA is TGTGCCAGCTCATCGAAGACAGGGACCAGCGTCGAGCAGTACTTC.

The chain employs TRBV6-1 and TRBJ2-3; 8 bases line up with TRBD1. V shed 5 bases and J 2 bases; nucleotides not matched to a gene: 6. The V gene's germline CDR1 is MNHNS and CDR2 SASEGT. The CDR3 length is 15 residues. CDR3 in DNA: TGTGCCAGCAGTCTCGGACAGGGTAACACAGATACGCAGTATTTT. As protein: CASSLGQGNTDTQYF.

The rearrangement joins TRBV5-1 to TRBJ2-3; 11 bases map to TRBD2. CDR1 is SGHRS, CDR2 YFSETQ, per germline. The CDR3 sequence is 16 residues long. The junction had 5 bases not matched to a gene; V was cut back by 0 bases and J by 5 bases. In DNA form, the CDR3 reads TGCGCCAGCAGCTTGGGGATAGCGGGAGGGGGAGATACGCAGTATTTT. It specifies CASSLGIAGGGDTQYF.

V and J are TRBV6-6 and TRBJ1-2; 7 bases match TRBD1. Trimming removed 1 base from V and 4 bases from J; junction bases left unmatched: 6. Looked up from germline, CDR1 is MNHNY and CDR2 is SVGAGI (reference sequence). The CDR3 runs to 15 residues. For the CDR3, the DNA is TGTGCCAGCAGTTACTTACTGACAGGGATCTATGGCTACACCTTC. Its protein product is CASSYLLTGIYGYTF.

The chain is built from TRBV27 and TRBJ1-2; D is undetermined. The CDR3 runs to 11 residues. Germline V gene data show CDR1 as MNHEY and CDR2 as SMNVEV (reference sequence). V lost 3 bases to trimming and J lost 1 base, with 0 bases between them. The CDR3 bases are TGTGCCAGCAGTTTTAACTATGGCTACACCTTC. Its translation: CASSFNYGYTF.

The chain recombines TRBV28 with TRBJ1-2, with unresolved D. From germline, CDR1 is MDHEN and CDR2 SYDVKM. This CDR3 is built from 11 residues. The V end lost 3 bases, the J end lost 3 bases, and 2 bases lay between the germline ends. The CDR3 here is CASSLDYGYTF. Here the CDR3 DNA reads TGTGCCAGCAGTTTGGACTATGGCTACACCTTC.

The chain recombines TRBV6-5 with TRBJ1-5; weak D call: TRBD1 (5 bases). Germline CDR1 and CDR2: MNHEY and SVGAGI. V was trimmed by 2 bases and J by 0 bases, leaving 11 bases between them. CDR3 size: 16 residues. CDR3 nucleotide sequence: TGTGCCAGCAGTTACAACAGGAATGTTAGCAATCAGCCCCAGCATTTT. Translated, it gives CASSYNRNVSNQPQHF.

The chain combines TRBV6-4 with TRBJ2-7, with a weak D call TRBD2 (6 bases). The V gene lost 2 bases and the J gene lost 5 bases, with 19 bases spanning the gap. This CDR3 region has 16 residues. Germline V gives CDR1 MRHNA, CDR2 SNTAGT. CDR3 bases: TGTGCCAGCAGTGACCAGGCCGGGAGCGGGCCCCACGAGCAGTACTTC. Translation: CASSDQAGSGPHEQYF.

This chain connects TRBV28 to TRBJ2-7, with D perhaps TRBD2 (5 bases). Germline-derived CDR1 and CDR2 are MDHEN and SYDVKM. CDR3 length: 11 residues. The CDR3 is CATRESYEQYF. CDR3 DNA: TGTGCTACGAGGGAGTCTTACGAGCAGTACTTC.

The J gene is TRBJ2-7, the V gene TRBV5-1; a possible D gene is TRBD2 (6 bases). This CDR3 has 13 amino acids. V was shortened by 4 bases and J by 5 bases, with 13 bases between the two germline ends. Germline loops: CDR1 SGHRS, CDR2 YFSETQ. This CDR3 is CASSKTSTHEQYF. In DNA, the CDR3 is TGCGCCAGCAGCAAGACTAGTACCCACGAGCAGTACTTC. Complete variable domain (other parts from reference TRBV5-1 and TRBJ2-7): KAGVTQTPRYLIKTRGQQVTLSCSPISGHRSVSWYQQTPGQGLQFLFEYFSETQRNKGNFPGRFSGRQFSNSRSEMNVSTLELGDSALYLCASSKTSTHEQYFGPGTRLTVT.

V is TRBV19 and J is TRBJ1-6; TRBD1 might be the D (6 bases). The CDR3 sequence is 16 residues long. Trimming pared 6 bases from V and 0 bases from J, leaving 12 bases between. The germline CDR1 and CDR2 sequences are LNHDA and SQIVND (reference sequence). This CDR3 reads CASRQGPNSYNSPLHF. In DNA form, the CDR3 reads TGTGCCAGTAGGCAGGGGCCAAACTCCTATAATTCACCCCTCCACTTT.

This chain joins TRBV18 and TRBJ2-1; TRBD1 is a possible D gene (7 bases). CDR1 and CDR2 from the germline V gene are KGHSH and LQKENI. The CDR3 runs to 12 residues. The germline V and J ends were trimmed by 4 bases and 13 bases, with 14 bases remaining between them. The CDR3 coding sequence is TGTGCCAGCTCACGTACAGGGGAGGTTCAGTTCTTC. Its protein is CASSRTGEVQFF.

The V call is TRBV28, the J call TRBJ1-2, with 11 bases aligning to TRBD1. Trimming removed 6 bases from V and 5 bases from J; junction bases left unmatched: 8. This CDR3 spans 15 amino acids. Germline V gene data show CDR1 as MDHEN and CDR2 as SYDVKM. The CDR3 loop is CASRIPGQGAYGYTF. The DNA for the CDR3 is TGTGCCAGCAGGATACCAGGACAGGGGGCTTATGGCTACACCTTC.

J is TRBJ1-4 and V is TRBV28, with D maybe TRBD1 (5 bases). This CDR3 comprises 12 residues. CDR1 and CDR2 from the germline V gene are MDHEN and SYDVKM. Trimming took 8 bases from V and 8 from J, leaving 12 bases between them. In nucleotides, the CDR3 is TGTGCCAGCGTGGGTGGGGACGAAAAACTGTTTTTT. It yields the protein CASVGGDEKLFF.

The genes are TRBV30 and TRBJ2-1, with D tentatively TRBD2 (6 bases). Germline V gene lookup returns CDR1 GTSNPN and CDR2 SVGIG (reference sequence). V dropped 1 base and J dropped 0 bases, with 10 bases sitting between them. This CDR3 has 15 residues. Written as DNA, the CDR3 is TGTGCCTGGAGTGGTAGCGGAAGCTCCTACAATGAGCAGTTCTTC. Amino acids: CAWSGSGSSYNEQFF.

The V call is TRBV7-8, the J call TRBJ2-1; D is possibly TRBD2 (6 bases). Germline CDR1 and CDR2: SGHVS and FQNEAQ. This CDR3 contains 17 residues. V lost 4 bases, J lost 5 bases, and 21 bases lay in between. The DNA of the CDR3 is TGTGCCAGCAGCTCCAGCGGTCAGGACTACACAAACAATGAGCAGTTCTTC. Translation: CASSSSGQDYTNNEQFF.

The chain employs TRBV5-1 and TRBJ2-7; the match to TRBD2 covers 8 bases. Trimming took 2 bases from V and 3 from J; bases not matched to a gene: 16. This CDR3 region has 18 residues. Germline assignment: CDR1 SGHRS and CDR2 YFSETQ. CDR3: CASSLQPHSSSGNYEQYF. The DNA for the CDR3 is TGCGCCAGCAGCTTACAGCCGCATTCGAGTAGCGGGAACTACGAGCAGTACTTC.

The CDR3 DNA reads as TGTGCCAGCTCACCACCAAACTCCCAGAGCTCCTACGAGCAGTACTTC. Translating it yields CASSPPNSQSSYEQYF. This chain uses TRBV18 with TRBJ2-7; no firm D call. This CDR3 contains 16 residues. V lost 0 bases and J lost 0, with 12 bases in between. Germline V gene lookup returns CDR1 KGHSH and CDR2 LQKENI.

This rearrangement joins TRBV5-1 to TRBJ1-6; D possibly corresponds to TRBD1 (5 bases). The V and J ends lost 0 bases and 10 bases respectively, with 17 bases between them. CDR1 is SGHRS, CDR2 YFSETQ, per germline. The CDR3 extends over 16 amino acids. The CDR3 DNA reads as TGCGCCAGCAGCTTGGACATTACAGGTTTGGGGTCACCCCTCCACTTT. Amino acid sequence: CASSLDITGLGSPLHF. Full variable domain (rest looked up from reference TRBV5-1 and TRBJ1-6): KAGVTQTPRYLIKTRGQQVTLSCSPISGHRSVSWYQQTPGQGLQFLFEYFSETQRNKGNFPGRFSGRQFSNSRSEMNVSTLELGDSALYLCASSLDITGLGSPLHFGNGTRLTVT.

V usage is TRBV5-4 and J usage is TRBJ2-3; the match to TRBD2 covers 8 bases. Germline CDR1 and CDR2: SGHNT and YYREEE (reference sequence). The length of the CDR3 is 15 residues. V was pared by 6 bases and J by 5 bases, with 11 bases of the junction left unmatched. In DNA form, the CDR3 reads TGTGCCAGCACCTACGGGGGGGCTATACAAGATACGCAGTATTTT. Protein product: CASTYGGAIQDTQYF.

The V gene is TRBV7-3, the J gene TRBJ2-2, with 8 positions matching TRBD2. The CDR3 runs 15 residues. Per the germline V gene, CDR1 is SGHTA and CDR2 is FQGTGA. The J segment lost 8 bases and the V segment lost 5 bases, leaving 10 bases of the junction unmatched. Here the CDR3 reads CASSLSGVAPGELFF. CDR3 sequence (DNA): TGTGCCAGCAGCCTTAGCGGGGTGGCCCCTGGGGAGCTGTTTTTT.

As DNA, the CDR3 is TGTGCCAGCAGTGAAGTTACAGGGGATTTAGCTCCCCTCCACTTT. Residues: CASSEVTGDLAPLHF. The gene calls are TRBV6-1 and TRBJ1-6; 7 bases map to TRBD1. CDR1 and CDR2 from the germline V gene are MNHNS and SASEGT. The CDR3 runs to 15 residues. The J segment lost 13 bases and the V segment lost 1 base, leaving 10 bases of the junction unmatched.

The CDR3 DNA reads TGTGCCATCGGCCGGGAGGTCGGATCTATTGAGCAGTACTTC. Translated, it gives CAIGREVGSIEQYF. The J gene is TRBJ2-7, the V gene TRBV10-3, with 7 nucleotides matching TRBD2. V gave up 8 bases and J gave up 7 bases; unmatched junction bases: 14. The CDR3 totals 14 residues. CDR1 and CDR2 (germline): ENHRY, SYGVKD.

The V gene is TRBV9, the J gene TRBJ1-5, with a possible D match to TRBD1 (6 bases). The CDR3 is 14 amino acids. From germline, CDR1 is SGDLS and CDR2 YYNGEE. The V end lost 3 bases, the J end lost 7 bases, and 14 bases lay between the germline ends. CDR3 amino acids: CASSEQGTGQPQHF. The CDR3 DNA follows: TGTGCCAGCAGCGAACAGGGTACAGGCCAGCCCCAGCATTTT.

This chain joins TRBV5-4 and TRBJ1-6; D not resolved. The V end was cut by 0 bases, the J end by 7 bases, with 8 bases between. The CDR3 covers 14 residues. Germline lookup yields CDR1 SGHNT and CDR2 YYREEE (reference sequence). CDR3 residues: CASSLEAENSPLHF. CDR3 DNA sequence: TGTGCCAGCAGCTTGGAGGCAGAAAATTCACCCCTCCACTTT.

The chain joins TRBV5-1 to TRBJ2-2, with D possibly being TRBD2 (6 bases). Germline values: CDR1 SGHRS, CDR2 YFSETQ. This CDR3 contains 13 residues. V lost 6 bases and J 1 base, leaving 7 bases between the germline ends. CDR3 sequence reads: CASTEGNTGELFF. The CDR3 region has the DNA TGCGCCAGCACGGAGGGGAACACCGGGGAGCTGTTTTTT.